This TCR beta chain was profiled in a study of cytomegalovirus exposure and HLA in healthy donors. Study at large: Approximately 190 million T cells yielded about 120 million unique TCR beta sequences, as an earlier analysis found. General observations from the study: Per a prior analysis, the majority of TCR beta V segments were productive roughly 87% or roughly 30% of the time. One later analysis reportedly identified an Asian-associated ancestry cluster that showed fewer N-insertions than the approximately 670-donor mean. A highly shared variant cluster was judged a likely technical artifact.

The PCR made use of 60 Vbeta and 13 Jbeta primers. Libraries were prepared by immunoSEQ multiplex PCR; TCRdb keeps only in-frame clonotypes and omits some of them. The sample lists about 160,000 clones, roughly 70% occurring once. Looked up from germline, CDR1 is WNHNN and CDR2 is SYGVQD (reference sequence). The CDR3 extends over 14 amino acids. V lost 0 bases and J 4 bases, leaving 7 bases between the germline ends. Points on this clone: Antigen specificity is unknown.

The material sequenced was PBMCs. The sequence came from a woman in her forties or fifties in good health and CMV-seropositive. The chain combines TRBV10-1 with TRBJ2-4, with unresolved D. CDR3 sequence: CASSESGGKNIQYF. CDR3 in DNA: TGCGCCAGCAGTGAGTCAGGCGGTAAAAACATTCAGTACTTC.